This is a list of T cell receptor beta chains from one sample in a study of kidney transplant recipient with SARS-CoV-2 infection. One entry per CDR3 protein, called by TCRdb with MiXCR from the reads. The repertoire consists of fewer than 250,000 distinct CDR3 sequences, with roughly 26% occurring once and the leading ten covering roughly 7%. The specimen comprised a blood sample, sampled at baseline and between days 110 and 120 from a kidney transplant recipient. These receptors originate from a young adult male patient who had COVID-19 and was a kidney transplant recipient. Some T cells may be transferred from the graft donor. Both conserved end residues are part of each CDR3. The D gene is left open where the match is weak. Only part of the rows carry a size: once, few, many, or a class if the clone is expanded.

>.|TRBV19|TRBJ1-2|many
TGTGCCACTCAGGGAAGGGGGAAAGACTATGGCTACACCTTC
CATQGRGKDYGYTF
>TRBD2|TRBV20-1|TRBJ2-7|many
TGCAGTGCCCTTGGGGGGAGGGCTTACGAGCAGTACTTC
CSALGGRAYEQYF
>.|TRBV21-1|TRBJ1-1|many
TGTGCCAGCTCCGGGACCCAACCTTCGGGAACTGAAGCTTTCTTT
CASSGTQPSGTEAFF
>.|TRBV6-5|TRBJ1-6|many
TGTGCCAGCAGTGAATTTGGGACACGCTCACCCCTCCACTTT
CASSEFGTRSPLHF
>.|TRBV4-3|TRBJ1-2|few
TGCGCCGGCAGCCACGGGCGAGGACGTCGAAAGACCTATGGCTACACCTTC
CAGSHGRGRRKTYGYTF
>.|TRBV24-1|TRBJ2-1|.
TGTGCCACCAGTGATTTTTGGGAAACGCGGGGTGAGCAGTTCTTC
CATSDFWETRGEQFF
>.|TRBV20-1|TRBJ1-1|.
TGCAGTGCTAGGGGGGTGGGCAGTTGGAACACTGAAGCTTTCTTT
CSARGVGSWNTEAFF
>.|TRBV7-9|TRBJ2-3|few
TGTGCCAGCACCGACTCCTCTAGCACAGATACGCAGTATTTT
CASTDSSSTDTQYF
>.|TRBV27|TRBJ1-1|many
TGTGCCAGCAGGCCCGGGGGAGGGGGCACTGAAGCTTTCTTT
CASRPGGGGTEAFF
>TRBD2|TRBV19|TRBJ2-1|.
TGTGCCAGTAGTACAAGCGGGGGGGCCGTCAATGAGCAGTTCTTC
CASSTSGGAVNEQFF